These T cell receptor beta chains were read from a single sample in a study of blood T cell repertoires in COVID-19. Sequencing used immunoSEQ multiplex PCR; TCRdb keeps in-frame clones, though not all of them. The sample includes more than 300,000 clones, around 91% of them seen just once. The specimen sequenced was peripheral blood. These receptors came from a woman aged 18-30 years who had recovered from COVID-19. Each CDR3 is given with its conserved first and last residue. The order of the fields is CDR3 DNA, CDR3 protein, V gene, D gene, J gene. D genes are given only for firm matches.

cdr3_nt: TGTGCCAGTAGTACCTCCCCTCTCGGGAGCTTCTATGAGCAGTTCTTC
cdr3_aa: CASSTSPLGSFYEQFF
v_call: TRBV19
d_call: -
j_call: TRBJ2-1

cdr3_nt: TGTGCCTGTCCGACCGGGACAGGTGGGAATTCACCCCTCCACTTT
cdr3_aa: CACPTGTGGNSPLHF
v_call: TRBV30
d_call: TRBD1
j_call: TRBJ1-6

cdr3_nt: TGTGCCAGTGACAGGGGTTCGAACACTGAAGCTTTCTTT
cdr3_aa: CASDRGSNTEAFF
v_call: TRBV5-6
d_call: TRBD1
j_call: TRBJ1-1

cdr3_nt: TGTGCCAGCAGTGAACGACAGGCCTTCAATCAGCCCCAGCATTTT
cdr3_aa: CASSERQAFNQPQHF
v_call: TRBV2
d_call: -
j_call: TRBJ1-5

cdr3_nt: TGTGCCAGCTCACCACCAGGGGACTATGGCTACACCTTC
cdr3_aa: CASSPPGDYGYTF
v_call: TRBV18
d_call: -
j_call: TRBJ1-2

cdr3_nt: TGTGCCAGCCGGGTGGGGGGGCTTTCGGGACTTAGCAATCAGCCCCAGCATTTT
cdr3_aa: CASRVGGLSGLSNQPQHF
v_call: TRBV19
d_call: -
j_call: TRBJ1-5

cdr3_nt: TGTGCCAGCAGCACTTTGGGACTAGCGGGAGCCGGGGAGCTGTTTTTT
cdr3_aa: CASSTLGLAGAGELFF
v_call: TRBV6-4
d_call: TRBD2
j_call: TRBJ2-2

cdr3_nt: TGTGCCACCAGTGATTTGGACAGGCAGGGGCGAAACACCATATATTTT
cdr3_aa: CATSDLDRQGRNTIYF
v_call: TRBV24-1
d_call: -
j_call: TRBJ1-3

cdr3_nt: TGTGCCACCAGTGATTTACGGGACAGGGGAAAAAATCAGCCCCAGCATTTT
cdr3_aa: CATSDLRDRGKNQPQHF
v_call: TRBV24-1
d_call: TRBD1
j_call: TRBJ1-5

cdr3_nt: TGTGCCAGCAGTCCCGGGGGAGGGACCAAAAACATTCAGTACTTC
cdr3_aa: CASSPGGGTKNIQYF
v_call: TRBV6-2/TRBV6-3
d_call: TRBD2
j_call: TRBJ2-4

cdr3_nt: TGTGCCAGCAGTTACGCAGCGGTCCCGAACACCGGGGAGCTGTTTTTT
cdr3_aa: CASSYAAVPNTGELFF
v_call: TRBV6-2/TRBV6-3
d_call: -
j_call: TRBJ2-2